Shown below are 10 T cell receptor beta chains from a single sample sequenced in a study of PD-1 blockade in classical Hodgkin lymphoma. All patients experienced relapse after autologous stem cell transplantation, and brentuximab vedotin exposure was variable. The repertoire was sequenced with immunoSEQ multiplex PCR; TCRdb's copy has only in-frame clones and lacks some. The sample has tens of thousands of clones, roughly 91% seen once. The starting material was peripheral blood mononuclear cells (PBMCs), obtained at baseline. The receptors originated from a human donor with classical Hodgkin lymphoma.

The chain couples TRBV29-1 to TRBJ2-2; the D is unclear. Trimming shortened V by 4 bases and J by 3 bases, and 9 bases separated the two germline ends. The CDR3 totals 13 residues. Germline CDR1 is SQVTM and CDR2 is ANQGSEA. The CDR3 DNA reads as TGCAGCGTTGTTAGGTCCTACACCGGGGAGCTGTTTTTT. It codes for CSVVRSYTGELFF.

The rearrangement uses TRBV9 and TRBJ2-3, with 10 bases aligning to TRBD2. CDR3 length: 17 residues. The ends lost 4 bases at V and 4 bases at J; junction bases unmatched: 12. Germline lookup yields CDR1 SGDLS and CDR2 YYNGEE. The CDR3 DNA reads as TGTGCCAGCAGCTTGGGACTAGCGACAACCATCGCAGATACGCAGTATTTT. Its translation: CASSLGLATTIADTQYF. Combining the CDR3 with reference TRBV9 and TRBJ2-3 gives the whole variable domain DSGVTQTPKHLITATGQRVTLRCSPRSGDLSVYWYQQSLDQGLQFLIQYYNGEERAKGNILERFSAQQFPDLHSELNLSSLELGDSALYFCASSLGLATTIADTQYFGPGTRLTVL.

The J gene is TRBJ1-1, the V gene TRBV27, with D uncertain. V gave up 6 bases and J gave up 12 bases, with 20 bases separating them. CDR1 and CDR2 from the germline V gene are MNHEY and SMNVEV (reference sequence). CDR3 length: 13 amino acids. The CDR3, as DNA: TGTGCCAGCAGCCCATCCAGGCTCGGAGAATCTTTCTTT. Its translation: CASSPSRLGESFF.

The CDR3 is CAWTAGLSNQPQHF. The CDR3 DNA is TGTGCCTGGACAGCGGGGTTGAGCAATCAGCCCCAGCATTTT. This chain links TRBV30 with TRBJ1-5; D gene ambiguous. The germline V and J ends were trimmed by 4 bases and 1 base, with 11 bases remaining between them. In germline, CDR1 is GTSNPN, CDR2 SVGIG (reference sequence). This CDR3 comprises 14 residues.

This clone appeared a single time. V is TRBV19 and J is TRBJ1-2; TRBD1 aligns across 7 bases. From germline, CDR1 is LNHDA and CDR2 SQIVND (reference sequence). The J segment lost 1 base and the V segment lost 4 bases, leaving 6 bases of the junction unmatched. The CDR3 has 15 amino acids. CDR3 DNA: TGTGCCAGTAGTACCCGGGACAGAGTTAACTATGGCTACACCTTC. Translated, it gives CASSTRDRVNYGYTF.

This chain joins TRBV2 and TRBJ1-1; a possible D gene is TRBD1 (6 bases). The CDR3 is 15 amino acids. Germline-derived CDR1 and CDR2 are SNHLY and FYNNEI. Deletions cut 9 bases from V and 0 bases from J, with 17 bases between. CDR3 bases: TGTGCCAGTACCTGGGACATCACAATGAACACTGAAGCTTTCTTT. Translating it yields CASTWDITMNTEAFF.

The table lists this clone with a count of one. The junction differs from germline at one of its ends, possibly a read error. The rearrangement uses TRBV28 and TRBJ2-7; D possibly uses TRBD1 or TRBD2 (5 bases each). Looked up from germline, CDR1 is MDHEN and CDR2 is SYDVKM. This CDR3 region has 13 residues. The CDR3, as DNA: TGTGCCAGCAGTCCCATTCCCTCCAGGGAGAGGGATTTC. Its translation: CASSPIPSRERDF.

This clone turned up a few times. This chain links TRBV27 with TRBJ2-7, with D perhaps TRBD1 or TRBD2 (5 bases each). The germline V gene has CDR1 MNHEY and CDR2 SMNVEV (reference sequence). This CDR3 has 14 amino acids. The ends were cut back, 3 bases at V and 2 bases at J, with 11 bases in the middle. CDR3 sequence: CASSFRVGAYEQYF. CDR3 coding DNA: TGTGCCAGCAGTTTCAGGGTGGGGGCCTACGAGCAGTACTTC.

The chain couples TRBV4-1 to TRBJ2-3; D possibly uses TRBD1 or TRBD2 (6 bases each). The germline V gene encodes CDR1 MGHRA and CDR2 YSYEKL. The CDR3 is 17 amino acids. V shed 4 bases and J shed 0 bases, with 17 bases lying between them. Here the CDR3 DNA reads TGCGCCAGCAGCCGACAAGAGGGGGGACCTAGCACAGATACGCAGTATTTT. Translated, it gives CASSRQEGGPSTDTQYF.

CDR3: CASSYSIQQGYEQYF. CDR3 coding DNA: TGTGCCAGCAGTTACTCGATCCAGCAGGGCTACGAGCAGTACTTC. The chain uses TRBV6-5 and TRBJ2-7; tentatively, D is TRBD1 (5 bases). CDR3 length: 15 residues. V lost 0 bases to trimming and J lost 3 bases, with 12 bases between them. The V gene's germline CDR1 is MNHEY and CDR2 SVGAGI.